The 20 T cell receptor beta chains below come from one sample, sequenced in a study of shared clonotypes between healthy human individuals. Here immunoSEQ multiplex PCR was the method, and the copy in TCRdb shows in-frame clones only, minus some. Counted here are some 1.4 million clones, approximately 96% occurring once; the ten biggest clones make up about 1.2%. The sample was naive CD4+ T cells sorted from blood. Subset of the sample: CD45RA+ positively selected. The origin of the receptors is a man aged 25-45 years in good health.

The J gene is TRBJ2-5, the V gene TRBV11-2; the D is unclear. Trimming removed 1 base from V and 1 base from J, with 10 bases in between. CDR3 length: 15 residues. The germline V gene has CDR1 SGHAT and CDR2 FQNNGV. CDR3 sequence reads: CASSLGPRGQETQYF. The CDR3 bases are TGTGCCAGCAGCTTAGGACCAAGAGGCCAAGAGACCCAGTACTTC.

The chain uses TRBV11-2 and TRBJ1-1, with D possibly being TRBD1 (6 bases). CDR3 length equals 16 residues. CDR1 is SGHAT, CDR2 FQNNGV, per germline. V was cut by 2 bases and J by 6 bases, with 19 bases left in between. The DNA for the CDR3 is TGTGCCAGCAGCTTAATAGGGGGAAAAAGGGAGGCTGAAGCTTTCTTT. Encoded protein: CASSLIGGKREAEAFF.

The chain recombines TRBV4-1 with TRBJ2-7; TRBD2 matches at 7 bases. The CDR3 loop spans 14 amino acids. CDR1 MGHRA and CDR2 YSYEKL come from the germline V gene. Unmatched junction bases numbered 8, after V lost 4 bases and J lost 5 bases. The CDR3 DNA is TGCGCCAGCAGCCGTATTGGGACTAAGCACGAGCAGTACTTC. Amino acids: CASSRIGTKHEQYF.

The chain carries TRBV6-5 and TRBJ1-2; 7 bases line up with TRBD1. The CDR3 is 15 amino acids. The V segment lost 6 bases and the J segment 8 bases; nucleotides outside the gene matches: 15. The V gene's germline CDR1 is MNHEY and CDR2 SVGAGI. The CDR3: CASSPSRQGEGGYTF. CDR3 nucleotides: TGTGCCAGCAGCCCTAGTCGACAGGGCGAAGGAGGCTACACCTTC.

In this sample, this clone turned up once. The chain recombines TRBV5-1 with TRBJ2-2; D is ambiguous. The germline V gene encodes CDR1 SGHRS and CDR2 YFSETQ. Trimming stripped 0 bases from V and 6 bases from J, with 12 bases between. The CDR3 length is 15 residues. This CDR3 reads CASSLANSNAGELFF. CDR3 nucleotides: TGCGCCAGCAGCTTGGCCAACTCCAACGCCGGGGAGCTGTTTTTT.

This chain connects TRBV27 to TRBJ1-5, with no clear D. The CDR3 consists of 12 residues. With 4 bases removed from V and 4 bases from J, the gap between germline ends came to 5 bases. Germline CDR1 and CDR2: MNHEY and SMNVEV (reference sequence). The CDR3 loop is CASSSLNQPQHF. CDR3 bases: TGTGCCAGCAGTTCTCTAAATCAGCCCCAGCATTTT.

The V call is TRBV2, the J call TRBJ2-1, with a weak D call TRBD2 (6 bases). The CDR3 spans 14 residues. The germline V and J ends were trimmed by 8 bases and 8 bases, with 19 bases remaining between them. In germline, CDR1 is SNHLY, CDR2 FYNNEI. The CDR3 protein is CASLTGLQVDEQFF. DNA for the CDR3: TGTGCCAGCCTCACGGGACTTCAGGTCGATGAGCAGTTCTTC.

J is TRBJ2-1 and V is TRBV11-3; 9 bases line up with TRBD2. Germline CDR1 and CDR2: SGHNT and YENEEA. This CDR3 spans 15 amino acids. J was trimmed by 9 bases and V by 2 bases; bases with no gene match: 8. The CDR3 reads CASSLKTSGLVEQFF. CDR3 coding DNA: TGTGCCAGCAGCTTAAAGACTAGCGGCCTTGTTGAGCAGTTCTTC. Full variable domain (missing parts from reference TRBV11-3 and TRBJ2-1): EAGVVQSPRYKIIEKKQPVAFWCNPISGHNTLYWYLQNLGQGPELLIRYENEEAVDDSQLPKDRFSAERLKGVDSTLKIQPAELGDSAVYLCASSLKTSGLVEQFFGPGTRLTVL.

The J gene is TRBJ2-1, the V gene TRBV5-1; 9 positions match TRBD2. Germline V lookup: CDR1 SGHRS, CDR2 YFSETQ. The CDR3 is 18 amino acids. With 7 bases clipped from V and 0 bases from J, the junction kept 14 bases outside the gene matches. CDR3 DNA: TGCGCCAGCTATCCACAAGCGGGAGGTTCGCCCTCCTACAATGAGCAGTTCTTC. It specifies CASYPQAGGSPSYNEQFF.

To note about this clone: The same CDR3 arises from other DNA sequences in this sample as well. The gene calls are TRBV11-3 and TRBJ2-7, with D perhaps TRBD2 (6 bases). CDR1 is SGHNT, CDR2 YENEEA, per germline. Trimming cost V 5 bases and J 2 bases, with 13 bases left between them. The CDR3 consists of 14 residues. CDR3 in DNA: TGTGCCAGCAGCCCAGGGACTGGGACCTACGAGCAGTACTTC. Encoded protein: CASSPGTGTYEQYF.

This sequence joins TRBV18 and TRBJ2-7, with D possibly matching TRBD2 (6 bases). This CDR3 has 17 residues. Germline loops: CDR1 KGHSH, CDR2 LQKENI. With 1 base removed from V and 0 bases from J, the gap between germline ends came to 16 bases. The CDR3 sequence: CASSPRATSTHSYEQYF. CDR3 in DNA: TGTGCCAGCTCACCACGGGCCACTAGCACACACTCCTACGAGCAGTACTTC. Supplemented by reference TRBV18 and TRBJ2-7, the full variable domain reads NAGVMQNPRHLVRRRGQEARLRCSPMKGHSHVYWYRQLPEEGLKFMVYLQKENIIDESGMPKERFSAEFPKEGPSILRIQQVVRGDSAAYFCASSPRATSTHSYEQYFGPGTRLTVT.

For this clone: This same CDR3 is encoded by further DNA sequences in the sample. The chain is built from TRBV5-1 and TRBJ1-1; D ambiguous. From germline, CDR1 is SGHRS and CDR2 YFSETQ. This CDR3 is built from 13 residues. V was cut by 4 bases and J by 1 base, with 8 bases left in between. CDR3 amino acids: CASSRDTNTEAFF. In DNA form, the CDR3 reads TGCGCCAGCAGCAGAGATACGAACACTGAAGCTTTCTTT.

CDR3 sequence: CASSPKESEAFF. In DNA form, the CDR3 reads TGTGCCAGCTCACCGAAAGAGTCTGAAGCTTTCTTT. The V gene is TRBV18, the J gene TRBJ1-1; D gene ambiguous. The CDR3 is made up of 12 amino acids. The V gene lost 3 bases and the J gene lost 6 bases, with 8 bases spanning the gap. CDR1 and CDR2 from the germline V gene are KGHSH and LQKENI.

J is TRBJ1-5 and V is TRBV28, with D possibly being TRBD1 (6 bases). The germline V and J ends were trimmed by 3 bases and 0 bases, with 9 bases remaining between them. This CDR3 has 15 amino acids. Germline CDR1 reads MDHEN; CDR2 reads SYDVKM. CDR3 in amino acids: CASSFPGDSNQPQHF. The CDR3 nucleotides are TGTGCCAGCAGTTTCCCAGGGGATAGCAATCAGCCCCAGCATTTT.

The CDR3: CASSLGAQVGTQYF. The DNA of the CDR3 is TGCGCCAGCAGCCTAGGGGCCCAAGTTGGGACCCAGTACTTC. The chain joins TRBV4-3 to TRBJ2-5; a possible D gene is TRBD1 (5 bases). The V end was cut by 4 bases, the J end by 7 bases, with 16 bases between. The CDR3 consists of 14 residues. The V gene's germline CDR1 is LGHNA and CDR2 YSLEER.

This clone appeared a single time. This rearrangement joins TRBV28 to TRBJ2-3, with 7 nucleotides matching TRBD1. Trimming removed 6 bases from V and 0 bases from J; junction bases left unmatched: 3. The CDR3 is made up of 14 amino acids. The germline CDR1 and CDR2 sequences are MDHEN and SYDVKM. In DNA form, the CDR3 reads TGTGCCAGCAGATGGGACAGAAGCACAGATACGCAGTATTTT. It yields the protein CASRWDRSTDTQYF.

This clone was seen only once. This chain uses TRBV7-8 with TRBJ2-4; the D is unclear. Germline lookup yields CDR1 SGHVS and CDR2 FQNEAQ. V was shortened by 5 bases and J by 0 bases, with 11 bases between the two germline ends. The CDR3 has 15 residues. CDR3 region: CASSPMTIAKNIQYF. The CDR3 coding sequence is TGTGCCAGCAGCCCCATGACAATAGCCAAAAACATTCAGTACTTC.

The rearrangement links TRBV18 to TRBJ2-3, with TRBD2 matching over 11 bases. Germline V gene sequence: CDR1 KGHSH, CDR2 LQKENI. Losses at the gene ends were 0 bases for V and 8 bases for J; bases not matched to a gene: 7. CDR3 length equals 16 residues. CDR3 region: CASSPPLAGGQGTQYF. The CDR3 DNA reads TGTGCCAGCTCACCACCCCTAGCGGGGGGACAGGGTACGCAGTATTTT.

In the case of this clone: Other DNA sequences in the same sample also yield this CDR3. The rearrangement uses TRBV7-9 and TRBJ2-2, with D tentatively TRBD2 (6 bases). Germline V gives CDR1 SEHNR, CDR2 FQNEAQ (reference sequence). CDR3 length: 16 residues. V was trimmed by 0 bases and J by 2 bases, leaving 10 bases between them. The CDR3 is CASSLAGTANTGELFF. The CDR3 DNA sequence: TGTGCCAGCAGCTTAGCTGGGACTGCAAACACCGGGGAGCTGTTTTTT.

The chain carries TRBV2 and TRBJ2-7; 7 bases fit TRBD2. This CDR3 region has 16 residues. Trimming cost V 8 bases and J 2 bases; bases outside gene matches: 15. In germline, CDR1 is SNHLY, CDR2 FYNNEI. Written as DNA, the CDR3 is TGTGCCAGCCATTCCCTTCTAGCGGCCGACACCTACGAGCAGTACTTC. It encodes CASHSLLAADTYEQYF.